The 30 T cell receptor beta chains given below trace back to one sample, sequenced in a study of graft-versus-host responses after intestinal transplantation. These receptors have no known antigen. Repertoires were generated with immunoSEQ multiplex PCR, while TCRdb's copy carries only in-frame clones and drops some. The sample shows about 110,000 clones, 93% of them seen only once. Source: unstimulated CD8+ T cells sorted from spleen or lymph node cells, taken before transplant. These receptors were collected from a human donor who was the organ donor for an intestinal transplant.

V usage is TRBV30 and J usage is TRBJ1-2, with 9 bases aligning to TRBD1. Trimming cost V 4 bases and J 8 bases; bases outside gene matches: 5. Looked up from germline, CDR1 is GTSNPN and CDR2 is SVGIG (reference sequence). This CDR3 region has 12 residues. This CDR3 reads CAWKDRGPGYTF. The CDR3 DNA reads as TGTGCCTGGAAGGACAGGGGACCCGGCTACACCTTC.

The chain recombines TRBV2 with TRBJ2-3; tentatively, D is TRBD1 or TRBD2 (5 bases each). V lost 0 bases and J 2 bases, leaving 9 bases between the germline ends. Per the germline V gene, CDR1 is SNHLY and CDR2 is FYNNEI. The CDR3 contains 15 residues. In nucleotides, the CDR3 is TGTGCCAGCAGTGAAGCGGGGGTTTCCACAGATACGCAGTATTTT. Protein: CASSEAGVSTDTQYF.

The V call is TRBV4-1, the J call TRBJ1-2; D not certain. This CDR3 is built from 15 residues. Germline V lookup: CDR1 MGHRA, CDR2 YSYEKL. Trimming shortened V by 3 bases and J by 4 bases, and 15 bases separated the two germline ends. CDR3: CASSHKPNSGYGYTF. The CDR3 DNA is TGCGCCAGCAGCCACAAACCCAACTCCGGCTATGGCTACACCTTC.

This clone was seen a single time. The gene calls are TRBV7-9 and TRBJ2-7; TRBD2 matches 11 bases. The ends lost 2 bases at V and 5 bases at J; junction bases unmatched: 5. The germline V gene has CDR1 SEHNR and CDR2 FQNEAQ (reference sequence). The CDR3 has 15 residues. CDR3 region: CASSLLLAGVHEQYF. CDR3 in DNA: TGTGCCAGCAGCTTATTACTAGCGGGAGTTCACGAGCAGTACTTC.

This clone has only one observation. V usage is TRBV9 and J usage is TRBJ2-3; 7 bases match TRBD2. CDR1 SGDLS and CDR2 YYNGEE come from the germline V gene. The V segment lost 3 bases and the J segment 4 bases; nucleotides outside the gene matches: 5. The CDR3 spans 14 residues. CDR3 region: CASSEGRGADTQYF. The CDR3 bases are TGTGCCAGCAGCGAGGGACGGGGGGCAGATACGCAGTATTTT.

The rearrangement joins TRBV5-1 to TRBJ1-4, with 12 nucleotides matching TRBD1. Germline loops: CDR1 SGHRS, CDR2 YFSETQ. The ends lost 3 bases at V and 8 bases at J; junction bases unmatched: 2. The CDR3 extends over 14 amino acids. The CDR3 is CASSYGTGGEKLFF. CDR3 coding DNA: TGCGCCAGCAGCTACGGGACAGGGGGCGAAAAACTGTTTTTT.

V usage is TRBV2 and J usage is TRBJ2-3, with D unclear. Trimming took 4 bases from V and 4 from J, leaving 9 bases between them. CDR1 is SNHLY, CDR2 FYNNEI, per germline. The CDR3 extends over 13 amino acids. CDR3 residues: CASSVPGPDTQYF. The DNA of the CDR3 is TGTGCCAGCAGTGTTCCGGGTCCAGATACGCAGTATTTT.

This sequence joins TRBV10-3 and TRBJ2-1, with TRBD1 identical over 8 bases. The CDR3 runs to 13 residues. CDR1 and CDR2 (germline): ENHRY, SYGVKD. Trimming took 3 bases from V and 7 from J; bases not matched to a gene: 2. The CDR3 protein is CAISDGDRNEQFF. In DNA, the CDR3 is TGTGCCATCAGTGATGGGGACAGGAATGAGCAGTTCTTC.

The chain carries TRBV29-1 and TRBJ2-1; TRBD2 agrees at 10 bases. J gave up 6 bases and V 4 bases, and 3 bases lay outside the gene matches. This CDR3 is built from 13 residues. Germline lookup yields CDR1 SQVTM and CDR2 ANQGSEA. CDR3 residues: CSVGSGRANEQFF. CDR3 sequence (DNA): TGCAGCGTTGGGAGCGGGAGGGCCAATGAGCAGTTCTTC.

This clone came up once. The rearrangement joins TRBV9 to TRBJ1-2; a weak D match, TRBD1 (5 bases). The V end lost 4 bases, the J end lost 6 bases, and 22 bases lay between the germline ends. Germline CDR1 is SGDLS and CDR2 is YYNGEE. The CDR3 contains 16 residues. CDR3 residues: CASSPWGEDTANGYTF. Here the CDR3 DNA reads TGTGCCAGCAGCCCCTGGGGGGAGGACACCGCGAATGGCTACACCTTC. Full variable domain (remainder filled in from reference TRBV9 and TRBJ1-2): DSGVTQTPKHLITATGQRVTLRCSPRSGDLSVYWYQQSLDQGLQFLIQYYNGEERAKGNILERFSAQQFPDLHSELNLSSLELGDSALYFCASSPWGEDTANGYTFGSGTRLTVV.

The chain has TRBV29-1 and TRBJ1-1; TRBD1 matches at 9 bases. This CDR3 contains 15 residues. Looked up from germline, CDR1 is SQVTM and CDR2 is ANQGSEA. V shed 4 bases and J 5 bases; nucleotides not matched to a gene: 11. CDR3 loop: CSVGGDRERKTEAFF. The CDR3 DNA sequence: TGCAGCGTTGGGGGGGACAGGGAGAGAAAAACTGAAGCTTTCTTT.

The chain has TRBV5-1 and TRBJ2-2; D might be TRBD1 or TRBD2, each matching 6 bases. V was shortened by 1 base and J by 0 bases, with 22 bases between the two germline ends. Looked up from germline, CDR1 is SGHRS and CDR2 is YFSETQ. The CDR3 covers 20 residues. For the CDR3, the DNA is TGCGCCAGCAGCTTGTTTCTCCCGGGGGCCAGCGGGTCGAACACCGGGGAGCTGTTTTTT. Its translation: CASSLFLPGASGSNTGELFF.

This clone was counted a few times. The same CDR3 is also encoded by other DNA sequences in this sample. The rearrangement joins TRBV9 to TRBJ2-7; TRBD2 agrees at 14 bases. The V gene end was trimmed by 0 bases and the J gene end by 5 bases; junction bases not matched to a gene: 1. The germline CDR1 and CDR2 sequences are SGDLS and YYNGEE. The CDR3 has 15 amino acids. The CDR3 nucleotides are TGTGCCAGCAGCGTAGGGGGACTAGCGGGAGACGAGCAGTACTTC. Translated: CASSVGGLAGDEQYF.

The gene calls are TRBV6-5 and TRBJ2-7; no definite D call. The CDR3 totals 16 residues. V lost 0 bases and J lost 7, with 19 bases in between. The germline gives CDR1 MNHEY, CDR2 SVGAGI. CDR3 protein: CASSYSRLAPTGEQYF. In DNA form, the CDR3 reads TGTGCCAGCAGTTACTCGCGACTGGCTCCTACGGGTGAGCAGTACTTC.

This chain uses TRBV5-1 with TRBJ1-3; D unresolved. Deletions cut 3 bases from V and 0 bases from J, with 10 bases between. CDR3 length: 15 residues. The germline CDR1 and CDR2 sequences are SGHRS and YFSETQ. CDR3 in DNA: TGCGCCAGCAGCTCGGGCAGGAGCTCTGGAAACACCATATATTTT. Protein product: CASSSGRSSGNTIYF.

The chain links TRBV9 to TRBJ2-3, with TRBD2 identical over 8 bases. In germline, CDR1 is SGDLS, CDR2 YYNGEE. The CDR3 is 14 residues long. V lost 4 bases, J lost 6 bases, and 7 bases stayed unmatched. For the CDR3, the DNA is TGTGCCAGCAGCCCCAGCGGGAGTAAGGATACGCAGTATTTT. Protein: CASSPSGSKDTQYF. The entire variable domain, with the rest obtained from reference TRBV9 and TRBJ2-3, is as follows: DSGVTQTPKHLITATGQRVTLRCSPRSGDLSVYWYQQSLDQGLQFLIQYYNGEERAKGNILERFSAQQFPDLHSELNLSSLELGDSALYFCASSPSGSKDTQYFGPGTRLTVL.

In its sample, this clone was seen once. The chain has TRBV9 and TRBJ1-1; 7 bases are shared with TRBD1. The CDR3 loop spans 16 amino acids. Germline-derived CDR1 and CDR2 are SGDLS and YYNGEE. Trimming took 3 bases from V and 5 from J; bases not matched to a gene: 13. The CDR3 DNA reads TGTGCCAGCAGCGGGGATACAGGGGCGGAGAGGACTGAAGCTTTCTTT. It translates to CASSGDTGAERTEAFF.

The chain joins TRBV10-3 to TRBJ2-7; D is uncertain. Trimming removed 2 bases at V and 2 bases at J, with 4 bases between. Germline CDR1 is ENHRY and CDR2 is SYGVKD. This CDR3 spans 12 amino acids. CDR3 protein: CAISETAYEQYF. The CDR3 DNA reads as TGTGCCATCAGTGAGACAGCCTACGAGCAGTACTTC.

CDR3 protein: CASSSLAFYNEQFF. CDR3 nucleotide sequence: TGTGCCAGCAGCTCACTAGCGTTCTACAATGAGCAGTTCTTC. The V call is TRBV5-6, the J call TRBJ2-1, with 7 nucleotides matching TRBD2. The trim removed 3 bases at V and 3 bases at J, leaving 3 bases unmatched. The length of the CDR3 is 14 residues. Germline-derived CDR1 and CDR2 are SGHDT and YYEEEE.

J is TRBJ2-1 and V is TRBV7-7, with TRBD1 matching over 8 bases. The junction had 10 bases not matched to a gene; V was cut back by 4 bases and J by 5 bases. The CDR3 totals 16 residues. CDR1 SSHAT and CDR2 FNYEAQ come from the germline V gene (reference sequence). The CDR3 DNA sequence: TGTGCCAGCAGCTCGTCACTTTCGGACAGGGACAATGAGCAGTTCTTC. Its protein is CASSSSLSDRDNEQFF. Full variable domain (missing parts from reference TRBV7-7 and TRBJ2-1): GAGVSQSPRYKVTKRGQDVTLRCDPISSHATLYWYQQALGQGPEFLTYFNYEAQPDKSGLPSDRFSAERPEGSISTLTIQRTEQRDSAMYRCASSSSLSDRDNEQFFGPGTRLTVL.

The V call is TRBV7-9, the J call TRBJ1-3, with a tentative D call TRBD1 (5 bases). Trimming pared 2 bases from V and 0 bases from J, leaving 11 bases between. Germline lookup yields CDR1 SEHNR and CDR2 FQNEAQ (reference sequence). The CDR3 has 16 residues. CDR3 region: CASSLYRSRSGNTIYF. CDR3 in DNA: TGTGCCAGCAGCTTATACAGGTCCCGCTCTGGAAACACCATATATTTT.

The chain employs TRBV28 and TRBJ2-7; 9 nucleotides agree with TRBD2. The length of the CDR3 is 16 residues. Germline CDR1 is MDHEN and CDR2 is SYDVKM. After removal of 1 base from V and 3 bases from J, the junction contained 7 bases not matched to a gene. CDR3 nucleotides: TGTGCCAGCAGTTTATATCCTAGCGGGGTCCTCTACGAGCAGTACTTC. Its translation is CASSLYPSGVLYEQYF. The full variable domain, in which reference TRBV28 and TRBJ2-7 provide the parts outside the CDR3, is DVKVTQSSRYLVKRTGEKVFLECVQDMDHENMFWYRQDPGLGLRLIYFSYDVKMKEKGDIPEGYSVSREKKERFSLILESASTNQTSMYLCASSLYPSGVLYEQYFGPGTRLTVT.

V and J are TRBV19 and TRBJ2-2; D is uncertain. The CDR3 totals 15 residues. Trimming cost V 1 base and J 2 bases, with 8 bases left between them. From germline, CDR1 is LNHDA and CDR2 SQIVND (reference sequence). DNA for the CDR3: TGTGCCAGTAGTATAGGGCAGGTTAACACCGGGGAGCTGTTTTTT. Its protein product is CASSIGQVNTGELFF.

The V gene is TRBV4-2, the J gene TRBJ2-7, with D tentatively TRBD1 (7 bases). Trimming pared 0 bases from V and 2 bases from J, leaving 11 bases between. Germline V gene lookup returns CDR1 LGHNA and CDR2 YNFKEQ. The CDR3 extends over 15 amino acids. In DNA, the CDR3 is TGTGCCAGCAGCCAAGAGGCAGGGGGGACCTACGAGCAGTACTTC. This codes for CASSQEAGGTYEQYF.

The V call is TRBV2, the J call TRBJ2-1, with D perhaps TRBD1 (6 bases). The germline CDR1 and CDR2 sequences are SNHLY and FYNNEI. Trimming cost V 3 bases and J 0 bases, with 12 bases left between them. The CDR3 totals 16 residues. CDR3 sequence: CASSDLAGASYNEQFF. DNA of the CDR3: TGTGCCAGCAGTGACCTAGCAGGGGCCTCCTACAATGAGCAGTTCTTC.

The chain carries TRBV19 and TRBJ2-2; possibly TRBD1 for D (5 bases). CDR1 and CDR2 from the germline V gene are LNHDA and SQIVND (reference sequence). The CDR3 loop spans 16 amino acids. The ends were cut back, 5 bases at V and 3 bases at J, with 16 bases in the middle. The CDR3 sequence: CASSDTDRYYTGELFF. The CDR3 DNA follows: TGTGCCAGTAGTGACACAGACAGATACTACACCGGGGAGCTGTTTTTT.

The rearrangement uses TRBV6-5 and TRBJ2-1; D tentatively reads TRBD1 or TRBD2 (5 bases each). Germline CDR1 reads MNHEY; CDR2 reads SVGAGI. The germline V and J ends were trimmed by 6 bases and 0 bases, with 15 bases remaining between them. This CDR3 is 16 amino acids long. The CDR3 DNA reads as TGTGCCAGCAGCTACGGGACCCTCCCCTCCTACAATGAGCAGTTCTTC. Encoded protein: CASSYGTLPSYNEQFF.

This chain connects TRBV4-1 to TRBJ1-2, with TRBD1 matching over 8 bases. This CDR3 is built from 16 residues. Germline lookup yields CDR1 MGHRA and CDR2 YSYEKL. V gave up 0 bases and J gave up 2 bases; unmatched junction bases: 5. In DNA form, the CDR3 reads TGCGCCAGCAGCCAAGATAAGGACAGGGTAAACTATGGCTACACCTTC. It is translated as CASSQDKDRVNYGYTF.

This chain connects TRBV29-1 to TRBJ2-3; D assignment may be TRBD1 or TRBD2 (6 bases each). Trimming cost V 5 bases and J 8 bases, with 20 bases left between them. CDR1 is SQVTM, CDR2 ANQGSEA, per germline. This CDR3 is 14 amino acids long. The CDR3 sequence: CSVSGAGVGGTQYF. As DNA, the CDR3 is TGCAGCGTTTCGGGGGCAGGGGTAGGTGGTACGCAGTATTTT.

Worth noting for this clone: The same CDR3 is also encoded by other DNA sequences in this sample. The J gene is TRBJ2-7, the V gene TRBV4-1; D is uncertain. This CDR3 is 14 amino acids long. V lost 1 base and J 4 bases, leaving 11 bases between the germline ends. Looked up from germline, CDR1 is MGHRA and CDR2 is YSYEKL. The DNA of the CDR3 is TGCGCCAGCAGCCAAGCCGGCGGCCCGTACGAGCAGTACTTC. Translation gives CASSQAGGPYEQYF.